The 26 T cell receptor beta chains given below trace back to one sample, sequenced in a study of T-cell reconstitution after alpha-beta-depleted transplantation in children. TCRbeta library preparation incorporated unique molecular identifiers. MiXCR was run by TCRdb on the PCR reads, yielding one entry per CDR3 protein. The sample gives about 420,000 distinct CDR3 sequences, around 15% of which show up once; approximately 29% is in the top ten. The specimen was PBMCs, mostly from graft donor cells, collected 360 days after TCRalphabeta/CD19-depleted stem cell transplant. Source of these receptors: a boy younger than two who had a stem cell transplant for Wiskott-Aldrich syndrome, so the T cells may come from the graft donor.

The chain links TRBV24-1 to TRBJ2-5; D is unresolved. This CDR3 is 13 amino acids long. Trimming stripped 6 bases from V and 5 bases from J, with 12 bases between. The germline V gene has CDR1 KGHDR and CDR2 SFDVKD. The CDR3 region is CATSRRFGETQYF. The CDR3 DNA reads TGTGCCACCAGTCGCCGGTTCGGGGAGACCCAGTACTTC.

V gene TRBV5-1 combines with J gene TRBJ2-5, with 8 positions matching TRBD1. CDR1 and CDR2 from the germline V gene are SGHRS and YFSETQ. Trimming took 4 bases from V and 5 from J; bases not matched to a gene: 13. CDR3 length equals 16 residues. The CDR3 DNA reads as TGCGCCAGCAGCCACGACAGGGGACGGGGAAGGGAGACCCAGTACTTC. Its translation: CASSHDRGRGRETQYF.

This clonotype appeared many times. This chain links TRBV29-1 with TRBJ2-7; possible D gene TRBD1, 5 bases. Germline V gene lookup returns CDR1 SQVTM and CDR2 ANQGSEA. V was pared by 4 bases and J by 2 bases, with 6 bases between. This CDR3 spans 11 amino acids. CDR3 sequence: CSVVQAYEQYF. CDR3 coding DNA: TGCAGCGTTGTACAGGCCTACGAGCAGTACTTC.

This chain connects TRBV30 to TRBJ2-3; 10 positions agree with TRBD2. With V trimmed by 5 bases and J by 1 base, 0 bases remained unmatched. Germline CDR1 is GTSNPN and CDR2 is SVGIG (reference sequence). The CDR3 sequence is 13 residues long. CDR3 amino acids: CAWGLAGTDTQYF. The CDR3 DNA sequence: TGTGCCTGGGGACTAGCGGGCACAGATACGCAGTATTTT. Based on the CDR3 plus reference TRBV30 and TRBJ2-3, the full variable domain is SQTIHQWPATLVQPVGSPLSLECTVEGTSNPNLYWYRQAAGRGLQLLFYSVGIGQISSEVPQNLSASRPQDRQFILSSKKLLLSDSGFYLCAWGLAGTDTQYFGPGTRLTVL.

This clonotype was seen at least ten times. DNA for the CDR3: TGTGCCAGCAGCCCAGCGGGAGCCTTTTACGAGCAGTACTTC. Translated, it gives CASSPAGAFYEQYF. The chain uses TRBV3-1 and TRBJ2-7; 8 bases are a match to TRBD2. J gave up 4 bases and V 4 bases, and 6 bases lay outside the gene matches. The CDR3 consists of 14 residues. Germline CDR1 reads LGHDT; CDR2 reads YNNKEL (reference sequence).

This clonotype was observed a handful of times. The CDR3 spells CASSKTGGRYEQYF. The CDR3 bases are TGTGCCAGCAGCAAAACAGGGGGCCGCTACGAGCAGTACTTC. This chain uses TRBV6-1 with TRBJ2-7; 9 bases align to TRBD1. Germline V gives CDR1 MNHNS, CDR2 SASEGT. With V trimmed by 6 bases and J by 3 bases, 6 bases remained unmatched. The CDR3 totals 14 residues.

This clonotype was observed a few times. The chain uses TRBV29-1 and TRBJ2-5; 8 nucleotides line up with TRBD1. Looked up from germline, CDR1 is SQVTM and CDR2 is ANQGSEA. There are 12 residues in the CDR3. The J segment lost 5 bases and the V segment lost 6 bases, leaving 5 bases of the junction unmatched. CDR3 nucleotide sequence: TGCAGCGTACGACAGGGGAAGGAGACCCAGTACTTC. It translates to CSVRQGKETQYF.

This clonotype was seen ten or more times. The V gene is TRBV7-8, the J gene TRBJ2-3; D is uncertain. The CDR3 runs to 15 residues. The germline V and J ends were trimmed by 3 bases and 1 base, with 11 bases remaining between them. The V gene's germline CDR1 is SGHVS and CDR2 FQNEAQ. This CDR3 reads CASSLASRGTDTQYF. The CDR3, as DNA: TGTGCCAGCAGCTTGGCGTCTAGGGGCACAGATACGCAGTATTTT.

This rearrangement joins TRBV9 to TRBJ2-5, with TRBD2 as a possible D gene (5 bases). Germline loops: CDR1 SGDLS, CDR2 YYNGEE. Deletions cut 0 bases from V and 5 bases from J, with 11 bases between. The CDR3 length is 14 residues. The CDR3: CASSVGGNGETQYF. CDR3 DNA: TGTGCCAGCAGCGTAGGAGGGAATGGGGAGACCCAGTACTTC.

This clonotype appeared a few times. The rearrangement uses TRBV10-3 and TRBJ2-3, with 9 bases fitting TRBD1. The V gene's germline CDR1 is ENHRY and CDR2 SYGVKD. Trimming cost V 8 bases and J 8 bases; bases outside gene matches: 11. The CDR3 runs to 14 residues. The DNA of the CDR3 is TGTGCCATCTCCACCGGGACAGGGATGACTACGCAGTATTTT. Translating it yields CAISTGTGMTTQYF.

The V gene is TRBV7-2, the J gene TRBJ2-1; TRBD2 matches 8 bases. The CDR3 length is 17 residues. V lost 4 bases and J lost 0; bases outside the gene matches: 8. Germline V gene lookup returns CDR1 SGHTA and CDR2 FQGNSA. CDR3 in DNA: TGTGCCAGCAGCTCGGGAACCGGGACTAGCTCCTACAATGAGCAGTTCTTC. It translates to CASSSGTGTSSYNEQFF. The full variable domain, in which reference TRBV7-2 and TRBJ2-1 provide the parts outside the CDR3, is GAGVSQSPSNKVTEKGKDVELRCDPISGHTALYWYRQSLGQGLEFLIYFQGNSAPDKSGLPSDRFSAERTGGSVSTLTIQRTQQEDSAVYLCASSSGTGTSSYNEQFFGPGTRLTVL.

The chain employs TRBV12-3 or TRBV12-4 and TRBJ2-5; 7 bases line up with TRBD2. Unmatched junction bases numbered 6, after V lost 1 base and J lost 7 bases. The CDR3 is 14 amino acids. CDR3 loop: CASSLGPASGTQYF. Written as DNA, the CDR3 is TGTGCCAGCAGTTTAGGACCAGCTAGCGGGACCCAGTACTTC.

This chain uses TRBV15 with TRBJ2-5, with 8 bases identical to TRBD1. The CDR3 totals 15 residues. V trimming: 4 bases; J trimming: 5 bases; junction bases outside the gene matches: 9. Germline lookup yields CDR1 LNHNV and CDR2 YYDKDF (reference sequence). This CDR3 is CATSKGYTGGETQYF. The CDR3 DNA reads TGTGCCACCAGCAAGGGCTACACAGGGGGGGAGACCCAGTACTTC.

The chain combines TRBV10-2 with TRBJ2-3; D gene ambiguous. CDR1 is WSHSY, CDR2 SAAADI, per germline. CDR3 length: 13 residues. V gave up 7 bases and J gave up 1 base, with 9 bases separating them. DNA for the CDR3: TGCGCCAGCACCCCGCCCGGCACAGATACGCAGTATTTT. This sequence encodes CASTPPGTDTQYF.

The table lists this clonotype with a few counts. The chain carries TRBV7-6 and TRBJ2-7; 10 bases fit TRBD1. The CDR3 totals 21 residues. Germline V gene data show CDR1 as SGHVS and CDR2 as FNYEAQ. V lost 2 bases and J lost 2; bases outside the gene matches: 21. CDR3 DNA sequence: TGTGCCAGCAGCTTAAGGAGCCAGGTCGGGTCCCCGGGACAGGGGACCTACGAGCAGTACTTC. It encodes CASSLRSQVGSPGQGTYEQYF.

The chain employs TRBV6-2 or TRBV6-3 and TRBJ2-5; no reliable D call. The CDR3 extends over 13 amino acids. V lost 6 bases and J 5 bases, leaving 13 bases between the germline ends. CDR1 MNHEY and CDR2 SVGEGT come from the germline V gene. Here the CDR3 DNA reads TGTGCCAGCAGCCGGCCCATGGTCGAGACCCAGTACTTC. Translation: CASSRPMVETQYF.

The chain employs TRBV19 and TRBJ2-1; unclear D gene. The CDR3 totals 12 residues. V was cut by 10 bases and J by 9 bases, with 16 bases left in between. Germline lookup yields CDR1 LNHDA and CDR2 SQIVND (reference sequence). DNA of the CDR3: TGTGCCACCGCTCCGGGTAGGACTGAGCAGTTCTTC. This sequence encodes CATAPGRTEQFF.

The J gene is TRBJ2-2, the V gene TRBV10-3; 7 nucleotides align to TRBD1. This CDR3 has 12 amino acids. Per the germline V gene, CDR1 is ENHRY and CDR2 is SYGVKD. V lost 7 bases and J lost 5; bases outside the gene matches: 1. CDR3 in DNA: TGTGCCATCAACAGGGGAACCGGGGAGCTGTTTTTT. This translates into CAINRGTGELFF.

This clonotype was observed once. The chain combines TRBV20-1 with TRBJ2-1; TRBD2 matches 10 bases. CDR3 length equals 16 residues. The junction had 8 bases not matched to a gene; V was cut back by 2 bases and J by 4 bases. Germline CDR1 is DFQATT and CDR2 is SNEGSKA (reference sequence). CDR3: CSARKREGQGYNEQFF. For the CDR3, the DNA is TGCAGTGCTAGAAAGCGGGAGGGTCAGGGGTACAATGAGCAGTTCTTC.

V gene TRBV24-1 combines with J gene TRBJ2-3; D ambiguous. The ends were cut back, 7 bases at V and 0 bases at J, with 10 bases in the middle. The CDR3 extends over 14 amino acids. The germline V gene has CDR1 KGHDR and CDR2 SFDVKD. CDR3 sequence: CATRARSSTDTQYF. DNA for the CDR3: TGTGCCACCAGAGCGAGATCTAGCACAGATACGCAGTATTTT.

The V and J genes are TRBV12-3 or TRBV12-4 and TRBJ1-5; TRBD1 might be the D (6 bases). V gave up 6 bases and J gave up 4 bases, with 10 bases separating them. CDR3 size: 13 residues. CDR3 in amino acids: CASRGDINQPQHF. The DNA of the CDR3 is TGTGCCAGCAGAGGGGACATAAATCAGCCCCAGCATTTT.

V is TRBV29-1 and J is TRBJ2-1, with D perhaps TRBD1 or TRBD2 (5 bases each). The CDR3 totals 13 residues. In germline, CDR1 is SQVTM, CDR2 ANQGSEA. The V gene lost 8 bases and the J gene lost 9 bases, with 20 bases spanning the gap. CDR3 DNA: TGCAGCCTCGCACGTGGGGGTGACAGTGAGCAGTTCTTC. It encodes CSLARGGDSEQFF.

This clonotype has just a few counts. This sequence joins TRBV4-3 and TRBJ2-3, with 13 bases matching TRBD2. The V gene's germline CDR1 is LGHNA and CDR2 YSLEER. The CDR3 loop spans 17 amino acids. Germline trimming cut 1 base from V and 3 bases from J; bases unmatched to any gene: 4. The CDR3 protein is CASSQAWTSGSTDTQYF. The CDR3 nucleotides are TGCGCCAGCAGCCAAGCCTGGACTAGCGGGAGTACAGATACGCAGTATTTT.

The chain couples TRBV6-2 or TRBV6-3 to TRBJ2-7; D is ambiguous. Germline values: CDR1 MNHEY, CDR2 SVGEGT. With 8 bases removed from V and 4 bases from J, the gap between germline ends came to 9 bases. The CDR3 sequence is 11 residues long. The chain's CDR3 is CASRWLYEQYF. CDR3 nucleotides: TGTGCCAGCCGATGGCTTTACGAGCAGTACTTC.

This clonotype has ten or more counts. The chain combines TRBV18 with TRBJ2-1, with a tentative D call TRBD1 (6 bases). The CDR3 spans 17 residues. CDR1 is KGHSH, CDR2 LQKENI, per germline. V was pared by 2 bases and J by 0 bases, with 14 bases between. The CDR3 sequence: CASSPGGRLSSYNEQFF. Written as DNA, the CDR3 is TGTGCCAGCTCACCAGGGGGCCGGTTGAGCTCCTACAATGAGCAGTTCTTC.

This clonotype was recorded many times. The chain's CDR3 is CASSLAGTKSPLHF. The CDR3 DNA reads as TGTGCCAGCAGCCTAGCCGGGACAAAATCACCCCTCCACTTT. The genes are TRBV12-3 or TRBV12-4 and TRBJ1-6, with D possibly being TRBD1 (6 bases). Deletions cut 6 bases from V and 10 bases from J, with 16 bases between. The CDR3 sequence is 14 residues long.